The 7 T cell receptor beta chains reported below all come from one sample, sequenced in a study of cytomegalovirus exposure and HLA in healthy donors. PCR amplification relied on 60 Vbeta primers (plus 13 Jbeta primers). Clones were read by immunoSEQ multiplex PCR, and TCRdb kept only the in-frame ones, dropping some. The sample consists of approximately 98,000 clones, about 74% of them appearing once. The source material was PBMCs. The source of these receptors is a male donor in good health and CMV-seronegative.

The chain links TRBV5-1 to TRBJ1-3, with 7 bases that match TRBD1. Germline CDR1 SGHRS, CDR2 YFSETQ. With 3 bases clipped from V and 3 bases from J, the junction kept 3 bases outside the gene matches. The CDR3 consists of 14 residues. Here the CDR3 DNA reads TGCGCCAGCAGCTGGGACAGCATTGGAAACACCATATATTTT. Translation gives CASSWDSIGNTIYF.

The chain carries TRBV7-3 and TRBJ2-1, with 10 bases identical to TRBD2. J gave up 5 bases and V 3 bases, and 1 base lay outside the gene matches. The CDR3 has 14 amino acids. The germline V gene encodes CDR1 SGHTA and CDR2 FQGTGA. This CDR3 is CASSFLAGDNEQFF. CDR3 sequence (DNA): TGTGCCAGCAGCTTCCTAGCGGGGGACAATGAGCAGTTCTTC.

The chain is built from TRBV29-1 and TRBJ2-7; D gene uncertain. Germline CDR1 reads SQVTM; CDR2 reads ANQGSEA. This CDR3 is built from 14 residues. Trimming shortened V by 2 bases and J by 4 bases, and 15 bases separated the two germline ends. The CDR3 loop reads CSVESPVPPYEQYF. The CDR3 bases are TGCAGCGTTGAATCTCCGGTACCCCCTTACGAGCAGTACTTC.

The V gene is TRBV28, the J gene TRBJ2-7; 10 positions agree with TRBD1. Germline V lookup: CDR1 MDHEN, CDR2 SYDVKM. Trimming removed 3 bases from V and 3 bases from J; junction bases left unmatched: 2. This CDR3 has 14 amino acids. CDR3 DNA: TGTGCCAGCAGTTTGGGACAGGGGAACTACGAGCAGTACTTC. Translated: CASSLGQGNYEQYF.

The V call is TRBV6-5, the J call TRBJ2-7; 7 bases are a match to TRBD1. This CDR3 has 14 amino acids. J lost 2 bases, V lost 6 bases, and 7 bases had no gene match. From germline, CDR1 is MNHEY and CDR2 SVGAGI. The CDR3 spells CASRTTGVPYEQYF. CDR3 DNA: TGTGCCAGCAGGACTACAGGGGTGCCCTACGAGCAGTACTTC.

The CDR3 DNA reads TGTGCCAGCAGCACATTGGGACTAGCGGCTAACAATGAGCAGTTCTTC. It translates to CASSTLGLAANNEQFF. The chain joins TRBV7-3 to TRBJ2-1; TRBD2 aligns across 11 bases. This CDR3 spans 16 amino acids. V was clipped by 5 bases and J by 5 bases; unmatched bases: 8. Germline V gene sequence: CDR1 SGHTA, CDR2 FQGTGA.

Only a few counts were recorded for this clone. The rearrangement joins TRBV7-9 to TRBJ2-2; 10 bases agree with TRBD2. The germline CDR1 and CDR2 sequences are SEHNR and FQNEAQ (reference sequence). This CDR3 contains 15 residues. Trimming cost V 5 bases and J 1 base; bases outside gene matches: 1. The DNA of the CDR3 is TGTGCCAGCAGCCGGACTAGCGGGAACACCGGGGAGCTGTTTTTT. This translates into CASSRTSGNTGELFF.